This paragraph reports one TCR beta chain. This record comes from a study of T cell changes during pregnancy in multiple sclerosis. Only in-frame clones appear in the TCRdb table, and some are missing; sequencing was by immunoSEQ multiplex PCR. The sample consists of roughly 67,000 clones, 80% to 95% of them appearing once. The length of the CDR3 is 15 residues. V was pared by 7 bases and J by 2 bases, with 7 bases of the junction left unmatched. In germline, CDR1 is SQVTM, CDR2 ANQGSEA. This receptor was taken from a female donor with multiple sclerosis, enrolled in a pregnancy study. This sample comprised peripheral blood, obtained in the second trimester of pregnancy. The chain employs TRBV29-1 and TRBJ2-3; TRBD2 agrees at 12 bases. The CDR3 protein is CSGKTSGSPTDTQYF. In DNA, the CDR3 is TGCAGCGGGAAGACTAGCGGGAGCCCCACAGATACGCAGTATTTT.